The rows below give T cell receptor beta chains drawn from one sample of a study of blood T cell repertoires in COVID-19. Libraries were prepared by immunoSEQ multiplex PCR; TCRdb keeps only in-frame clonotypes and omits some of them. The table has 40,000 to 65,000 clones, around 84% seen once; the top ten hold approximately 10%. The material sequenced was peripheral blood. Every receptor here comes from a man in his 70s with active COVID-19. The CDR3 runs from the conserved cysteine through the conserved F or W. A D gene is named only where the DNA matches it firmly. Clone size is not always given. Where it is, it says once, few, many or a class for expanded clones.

CDR3: CASSPTLDSEKLFF
DNA: TGTGCCAGCAGCCCGACGTTGGACAGTGAAAAACTGTTTTTT
D: .
J: TRBJ1-4
size: .
V: TRBV3-1/TRBV3-2

CDR3: CASSLGGGADTQYF
DNA: TGTGCCAGCAGCTTAGGGGGGGGAGCAGATACGCAGTATTTT
D: TRBD2
J: TRBJ2-3
size: once
V: TRBV7-9

CDR3: CASYPDSLNTGELFF
DNA: TGTGCCAGCTACCCGGACAGCTTAAACACCGGGGAGCTGTTTTTT
D: .
J: TRBJ2-2
size: .
V: TRBV6-5

CDR3: CASSPDRGSYTEAFF
DNA: TGTGCCAGCAGCCCCGACAGGGGTTCGTACACTGAAGCTTTCTTT
D: TRBD1
J: TRBJ1-1
size: .
V: TRBV7-9

CDR3: CASSDGQVARSQFF
DNA: TGTGCCAGCAGTGATGGACAGGTCGCGAGGTCACAGTTCTTC
D: TRBD1
J: TRBJ2-1
size: .
V: TRBV2

CDR3: CASSIRGSSLYGYTF
DNA: TGTGCCAGTAGTATTCGCGGGAGTTCCCTCTATGGCTACACCTTC
D: .
J: TRBJ1-2
size: .
V: TRBV19

CDR3: CATSDPGRGLNEQFF
DNA: TGTGCCACCAGTGATCCTGGGAGGGGGTTGAATGAGCAGTTCTTC
D: .
J: TRBJ2-1
size: few
V: TRBV24-1

CDR3: CASSYDDNTYEQYF
DNA: TGTGCCAGCAGTTACGACGACAATACCTACGAGCAGTACTTC
D: .
J: TRBJ2-7
size: .
V: TRBV6-2/TRBV6-3

CDR3: CASRAQTGTGAFF
DNA: TGTGCCAGCAGAGCTCAGACAGGGACGGGGGCTTTCTTT
D: TRBD1
J: TRBJ1-1
size: .
V: TRBV2

CDR3: CATRPLPPGTPNYGYTF
DNA: TGTGCCACCAGGCCCCTCCCGCCCGGGACACCAAACTATGGCTACACCTTC
D: .
J: TRBJ1-2
size: .
V: TRBV15

CDR3: CASSLGQGARYGYTF
DNA: TGTGCCAGTAGTTTGGGACAGGGGGCCAGGTATGGCTACACCTTC
D: TRBD1
J: TRBJ1-2
size: .
V: TRBV19

CDR3: CASSLSGAMDEQYF
DNA: TGTGCCAGCAGCTTATCAGGGGCGATGGACGAGCAGTACTTC
D: .
J: TRBJ2-7
size: .
V: TRBV13

CDR3: CASSIFIGQNVSPLHF
DNA: TGTGCCAGTAGTATATTTATCGGACAGAACGTCTCACCCCTCCACTTT
D: .
J: TRBJ1-6
size: .
V: TRBV19

CDR3: CASSQVAADTEAFF
DNA: TGCGCCAGCAGCCAAGTTGCGGCGGACACTGAAGCTTTCTTT
D: .
J: TRBJ1-1
size: .
V: TRBV4-3

CDR3: CASSFGGSQQFF
DNA: TGTGCCAGCAGTTTCGGGGGGTCCCAGCAGTTCTTC
D: TRBD2
J: TRBJ2-1
size: few
V: TRBV6-5

CDR3: CAISEAQGAGALSLHF
DNA: TGTGCCATCAGTGAGGCACAGGGAGCGGGGGCTCTGTCCCTCCACTTT
D: .
J: TRBJ1-6
size: .
V: TRBV10-3

CDR3: CASSFAGLAGETQYF
DNA: TGTGCCAGCAGCTTTGCGGGATTGGCGGGGGAGACCCAGTACTTC
D: .
J: TRBJ2-5
size: .
V: TRBV7-3

CDR3: CASSRGIQGMGYTF
DNA: TGTGCCAGCAGCCGAGGGATACAGGGGATGGGCTACACCTTC
D: TRBD1
J: TRBJ1-2
size: .
V: TRBV2

CDR3: CASSFSGNGYTF
DNA: TGTGCCAGCAGTTTTTCGGGAAATGGCTACACCTTC
D: .
J: TRBJ1-2
size: .
V: TRBV12-3/TRBV12-4

CDR3: CASSFGGSHTGELFF
DNA: TGTGCCAGCAGTTTTGGGGGGTCGCACACCGGGGAGCTGTTTTTT
D: .
J: TRBJ2-2
size: .
V: TRBV27

CDR3: CASSLSGGAPTQYF
DNA: TGTGCCAGCAGCCTTAGCGGGGGGGCCCCTACGCAGTATTTT
D: TRBD2
J: TRBJ2-3
size: .
V: TRBV6-5

CDR3: CASGSNNTRPEKLFF
DNA: TGTGCTAGTGGTTCCAACAATACACGTCCTGAAAAACTGTTTTTT
D: .
J: TRBJ1-4
size: .
V: TRBV12-5

CDR3: CASSPGGARNIQYF
DNA: TGTGCCAGCAGCCCTGGGGGGGCGAGAAACATTCAGTACTTC
D: .
J: TRBJ2-4
size: .
V: TRBV28

CDR3: CASSEERGPSYEQYF
DNA: TGTGCCAGCAGTGAAGAGCGGGGCCCCTCCTACGAGCAGTACTTC
D: TRBD2
J: TRBJ2-7
size: .
V: TRBV6-1

CDR3: CASSQVLARSYEQYF
DNA: TGCGCCAGCAGCCAAGTCTTAGCGAGGAGCTACGAGCAGTACTTC
D: .
J: TRBJ2-7
size: .
V: TRBV4-1

CDR3: CASSLAGTLNNEQFF
DNA: TGTGCCAGCAGCTTAGCGGGGACACTGAACAATGAGCAGTTCTTC
D: .
J: TRBJ2-1
size: .
V: TRBV7-2